Listed below are T cell receptor beta chains from one sample, sequenced in a study of cytomegalovirus exposure and HLA in healthy donors. The table came from immunoSEQ multiplex PCR; TCRdb's copy has only in-frame clones and leaves some out. The table includes around 110,000 clones, under 85% detected once. Sample: PBMCs. Receptors originate from a male donor in good health and CMV-seronegative. Each CDR3 is given with its conserved first and last residue. The D gene is left open where the match is weak. A clone size is listed for some rows: how often the clone was seen (once, few, many), or a class if it is expanded.

d_gene	v_gene	abundance	j_gene	CDR3aa	CDR3nt
-	TRBV25-1	-	TRBJ2-7	CASSETVGGTDYEQYF	TGTGCCAGCAGTGAAACCGTAGGGGGTACGGACTACGAGCAGTACTTC
TRBD1	TRBV10-1	-	TRBJ1-1	CASRGRTGKEGSTEAFF	TGCGCCAGCAGAGGAAGGACAGGCAAGGAGGGGTCCACTGAAGCTTTCTTT
TRBD1	TRBV7-8	-	TRBJ2-5	CASSPPDRGWETQYF	TGTGCCAGCAGCCCCCCGGACAGGGGTTGGGAGACCCAGTACTTC
TRBD2	TRBV2	-	TRBJ2-3	CASSLSGGGDTQYF	TGTGCCAGCAGTCTCAGCGGCGGGGGAGATACGCAGTATTTT
TRBD1	TRBV11-3	-	TRBJ2-7	CASSLAGQYEQYF	TGTGCCAGCAGCTTAGCGGGACAGTACGAGCAGTACTTC
TRBD1	TRBV19	-	TRBJ2-7	CASSYGTGNSYEQYF	TGTGCCAGTAGTTACGGGACAGGGAACTCCTACGAGCAGTACTTC
-	TRBV19	-	TRBJ2-7	CASSTSGLTYEQYF	TGTGCCAGTAGTACCAGCGGACTAACTTACGAGCAGTACTTC
TRBD2	TRBV29-1	-	TRBJ2-1	CSVVAGGPGEQFF	TGCAGCGTCGTAGCGGGAGGGCCAGGAGAGCAGTTCTTC
-	TRBV6-5	-	TRBJ1-3	CASSYSIVGVRNTIYF	TGTGCCAGCAGTTACTCGATTGTGGGCGTCAGAAACACCATATATTTT
-	TRBV5-1	-	TRBJ2-3	CASSFRTNTDTQYF	TGCGCCAGCAGCTTTCGGACAAACACAGATACGCAGTATTTT
TRBD1	TRBV28	-	TRBJ1-2	CASSSEGQGGYGYTF	TGTGCCAGCAGTTCCGAAGGACAGGGTGGTTATGGCTACACCTTC
TRBD1	TRBV7-9	-	TRBJ1-1	CASSSGTGLNTEAFF	TGTGCCAGCAGCTCTGGGACAGGGCTGAACACTGAAGCTTTCTTT
TRBD2	TRBV4-1	-	TRBJ2-7	CASSSPLRELGEQYF	TGCGCCAGCAGCTCCCCCTTGCGGGAGTTGGGCGAGCAGTACTTC
TRBD1	TRBV5-1	-	TRBJ1-6	CASSLGQGASPLHF	TGCGCCAGCAGCCTCGGACAGGGGGCTTCACCCCTCCACTTT
TRBD1	TRBV28	-	TRBJ1-2	CASSLSAGGEGYTF	TGTGCCAGCAGTTTATCGGCAGGGGGAGAGGGCTACACCTTC
TRBD2	TRBV7-8	few	TRBJ2-7	CASSLERGGNYEQYF	TGTGCCAGCAGCTTAGAGCGCGGGGGGAACTACGAGCAGTACTTC